The subject of this entry is one T cell receptor beta chain. Data came from immunoSEQ multiplex PCR; TCRdb stores just in-frame clones and leaves some out. Here the sample spans 72,000 or so clones, roughly 88% being singletons. This record comes from a study of blood T cell repertoires in COVID-19. About the research overall: Sites in the United States, Italy and Spain provided acute and convalescent COVID-19 samples. The analysed material was cDNA or gDNA that came from T cells, B-cell-depleted T cells, or PBMCs.

There are 13 residues in the CDR3. CDR1 and CDR2 from the germline V gene are SGHRS and YFSETQ. V trimming: 2 bases; J trimming: 6 bases; junction bases outside the gene matches: 1. Sequenced input: peripheral blood. This rearrangement joins TRBV5-1 to TRBJ2-1, with TRBD2 matching 8 bases. The clonotype was recovered from a man in his forties or fifties with active COVID-19. CDR3 sequence reads: CASSFGTSNEQFF. The DNA for the CDR3 is TGCGCCAGCAGCTTCGGGACTAGCAATGAGCAGTTCTTC.